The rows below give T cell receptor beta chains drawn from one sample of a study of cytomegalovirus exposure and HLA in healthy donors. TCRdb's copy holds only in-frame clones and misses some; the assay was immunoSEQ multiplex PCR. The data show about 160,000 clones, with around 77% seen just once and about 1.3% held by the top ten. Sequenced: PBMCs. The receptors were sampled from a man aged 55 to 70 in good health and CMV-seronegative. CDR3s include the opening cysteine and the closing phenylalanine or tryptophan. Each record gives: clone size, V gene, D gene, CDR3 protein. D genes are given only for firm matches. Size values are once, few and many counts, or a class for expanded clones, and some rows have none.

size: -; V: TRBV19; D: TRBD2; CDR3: CASSISGGRDTQYF
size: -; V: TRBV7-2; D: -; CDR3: CASSLRRDTQYF
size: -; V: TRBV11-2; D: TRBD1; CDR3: CASSFTRTGMKTQYF
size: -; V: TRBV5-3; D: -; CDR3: CARSLVESSPSGNTIYF
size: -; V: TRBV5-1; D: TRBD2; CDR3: CASKASGGGEQYF
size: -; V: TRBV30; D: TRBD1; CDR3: CAWSVLTGVRYTF
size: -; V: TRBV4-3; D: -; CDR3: CASSQDTVRVGEKLFF
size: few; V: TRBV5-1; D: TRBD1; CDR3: CASSLGGQGTDTQYF
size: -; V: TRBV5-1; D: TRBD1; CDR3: CASSEGTAGANVLTF
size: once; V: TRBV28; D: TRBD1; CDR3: CASSPADRERGYTF
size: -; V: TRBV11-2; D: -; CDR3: CASSLAHQETQYF
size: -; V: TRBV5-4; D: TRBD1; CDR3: CASSSTGGNTGELFF
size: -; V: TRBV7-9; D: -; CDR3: CASSLAETGKDYGYTF
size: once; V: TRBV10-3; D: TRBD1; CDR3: CATGTGANYGYTF
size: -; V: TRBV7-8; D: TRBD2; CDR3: CASSTRLAGAGNEQFF
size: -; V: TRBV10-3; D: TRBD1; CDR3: CAISESTGTGDEQYF
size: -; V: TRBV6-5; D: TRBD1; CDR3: CASRDTGQGVEQYF
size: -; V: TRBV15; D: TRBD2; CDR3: CATSRGLAGAYEQFF
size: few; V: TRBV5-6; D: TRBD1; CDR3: CASSLRDRGETQYF
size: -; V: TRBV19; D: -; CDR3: CASSFVEKETQYF
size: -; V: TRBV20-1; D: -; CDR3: CSAKRLVEQFF
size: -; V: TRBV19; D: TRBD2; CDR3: CASRTTSGNQETQYF
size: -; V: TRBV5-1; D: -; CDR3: CASSLAQGASEKLFF
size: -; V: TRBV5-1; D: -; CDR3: CASSPLGGRGYTF
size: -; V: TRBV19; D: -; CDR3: CASATWGGGELFF
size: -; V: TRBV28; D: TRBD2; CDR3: CASSFSLAGAYEQYF
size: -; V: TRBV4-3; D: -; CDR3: CASSQAAQAPADTQYF
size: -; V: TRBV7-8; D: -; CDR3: CASSLFGDFNYGYTF
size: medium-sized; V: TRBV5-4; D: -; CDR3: CASSLRSGYPGELFF
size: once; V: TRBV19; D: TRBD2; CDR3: CASSERTSGGNEQFF
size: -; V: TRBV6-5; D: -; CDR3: CASSRTASGEAFF
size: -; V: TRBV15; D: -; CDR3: CATSTTPLAGNQPQHF
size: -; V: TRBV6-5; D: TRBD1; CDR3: CASSPRDRVEQYF
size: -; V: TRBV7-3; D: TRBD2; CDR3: CASSLTAGGDTQYF
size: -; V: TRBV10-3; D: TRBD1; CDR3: CAIGPTGAGEQFF
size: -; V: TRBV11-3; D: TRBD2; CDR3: CASSLKQTSGDAGETQYF
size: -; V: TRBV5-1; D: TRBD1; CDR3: CASSPYGQGNEQFF
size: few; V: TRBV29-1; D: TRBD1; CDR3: CSGGQGRANEQFF
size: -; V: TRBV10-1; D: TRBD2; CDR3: CASRRTSTGELFF
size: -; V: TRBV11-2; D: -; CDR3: CASSLISGNTEAFF
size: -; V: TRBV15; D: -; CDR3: CATSRDSGTSDF